These 20 T cell receptor beta chains were all obtained from the same sample, sequenced in a study of neurological immune-mediated disorders. MiXCR, run by TCRdb on the 5' RACE reads, gives a single entry per CDR3 protein. The table has about 48,000 distinct CDR3 sequences, about 13% seen once. Time point denoted: longitudinal time-point 3. Sequencing input: PBMCs. Receptor source: a male donor with HTLV-1-associated myelopathy (HAM/TSP).

The table lists this clonotype with many counts. V usage is TRBV7-9 and J usage is TRBJ2-3; D is possibly TRBD1 or TRBD2 (5 bases each). With 2 bases removed from V and 3 bases from J, the gap between germline ends came to 12 bases. Germline V gene sequence: CDR1 SEHNR, CDR2 FQNEAQ (reference sequence). The CDR3 contains 15 residues. Written as DNA, the CDR3 is TGTGCCAGCAGCTTACGGGGCCCCGCAACAGATACGCAGTATTTT. It codes for CASSLRGPATDTQYF.

The rearrangement uses TRBV20-1 and TRBJ1-5; D possibly corresponds to TRBD1 (6 bases). This CDR3 has 16 amino acids. CDR1 is DFQATT and CDR2 is SNEGSKA in the germline V gene (reference sequence). V was trimmed by 2 bases and J by 3 bases, leaving 17 bases between them. The CDR3 region is CSARYRGGYINQPQHF. The CDR3 DNA reads TGCAGTGCTAGATATAGGGGGGGGTATATCAATCAGCCCCAGCATTTT.

This clonotype was seen ten or more times. The chain has TRBV7-2 and TRBJ1-1; D ambiguous. Germline loops: CDR1 SGHTA, CDR2 FQGNSA. The CDR3 loop spans 10 amino acids. Trimming took 5 bases from V and 6 from J, leaving 4 bases between them. The CDR3 loop is CASSRPEAFF. In DNA, the CDR3 is TGTGCCAGCAGCCGCCCTGAAGCTTTCTTT.

This clonotype has at least ten counts. The rearrangement links TRBV5-1 to TRBJ2-7; 7 positions match TRBD1. The CDR3 has 15 residues. Germline CDR1 is SGHRS and CDR2 is YFSETQ. V lost 3 bases, J lost 2 bases, and 8 bases stayed unmatched. This chain's CDR3 is CASSWAGTDTYEQYF. The DNA for the CDR3 is TGCGCCAGCAGCTGGGCCGGGACAGACACCTACGAGCAGTACTTC.

Ten or more counts support this clonotype. The chain joins TRBV7-2 to TRBJ2-5; 7 bases are shared with TRBD1. This CDR3 contains 15 residues. J gave up 6 bases and V 1 base, and 8 bases lay outside the gene matches. Germline assignment: CDR1 SGHTA and CDR2 FQGNSA. DNA of the CDR3: TGTGCCAGCAGCTTAGGTCCGGGACAGCGGCAGACCCAGTACTTC. Translation: CASSLGPGQRQTQYF.

This clonotype was counted at least ten times. The rearrangement uses TRBV5-1 and TRBJ1-5; D ambiguous. The length of the CDR3 is 15 residues. Germline lookup yields CDR1 SGHRS and CDR2 YFSETQ. V was trimmed by 0 bases and J by 0 bases, leaving 7 bases between them. This CDR3 is CASSLGQSSNQPQHF. For the CDR3, the DNA is TGCGCCAGCAGCTTGGGTCAGTCTAGCAATCAGCCCCAGCATTTT.

Many counts were recorded for this clonotype. The chain joins TRBV20-1 to TRBJ1-5, with D maybe TRBD1 (5 bases). Per germline, CDR1 DFQATT and CDR2 SNEGSKA (reference sequence). Trimming pared 2 bases from V and 1 base from J, leaving 12 bases between. The CDR3 sequence is 15 residues long. The CDR3 DNA sequence: TGCAGTGCTAGATCCGTAGGGGAGAGCAATCAGCCCCAGCATTTT. Protein sequence: CSARSVGESNQPQHF.

This clonotype was detected ten times or more. The chain has TRBV28 and TRBJ2-4; D is perhaps TRBD1 (6 bases). The CDR3 has 14 residues. CDR1 is MDHEN and CDR2 is SYDVKM in the germline V gene. V shed 8 bases and J shed 3 bases, with 14 bases lying between them. The CDR3 reads CASESGEGKNIQYF. The CDR3 DNA reads as TGTGCCAGCGAATCAGGGGAAGGCAAAAACATTCAGTACTTC.

This clonotype was seen at least ten times. This rearrangement joins TRBV7-9 to TRBJ2-7; D may be TRBD2 (5 bases). CDR1 is SEHNR, CDR2 FQNEAQ, per germline (reference sequence). The V end lost 4 bases, the J end lost 5 bases, and 9 bases lay between the germline ends. The CDR3 has 12 amino acids. CDR3 loop: CASSSLENEQYF. The DNA for the CDR3 is TGTGCCAGCAGCTCACTAGAGAACGAGCAGTACTTC.

This clonotype was detected ten times or more. The chain has TRBV5-1 and TRBJ2-4; D unresolved. The CDR3 runs to 11 residues. CDR1 and CDR2 (germline): SGHRS, YFSETQ. Trimming left V 3 bases short and J 6 bases short, with 4 bases between. The CDR3 DNA follows: TGCGCCAGCAGCTACGGAAACATTCAGTACTTC. Encoded protein: CASSYGNIQYF.

This clonotype was observed a handful of times. J is TRBJ2-1 and V is TRBV4-3, with D perhaps given as TRBD1 or TRBD2 (6 bases each). CDR1 and CDR2 from the germline V gene are LGHNA and YSLEER. This CDR3 region has 15 residues. Trimming pared 0 bases from V and 15 bases from J, leaving 21 bases between. DNA of the CDR3: TGCGCCAGCAGCCAAGATCTTCGTCGGAGGGGGGTGGGGTTCTTC. Translated: CASSQDLRRRGVGFF.

This clonotype was observed at least ten times. This chain uses TRBV4-3 with TRBJ1-1; maybe TRBD1 (6 bases). CDR1 and CDR2 (germline): LGHNA, YSLEER. This CDR3 spans 15 amino acids. Trimming stripped 0 bases from V and 5 bases from J, with 13 bases between. CDR3 sequence: CASSQDSQGRTEAFF. In DNA form, the CDR3 reads TGCGCCAGCAGCCAAGATTCCCAGGGGCGAACTGAAGCTTTCTTT.

The CDR3 is CASTATGEVDTEAFF. DNA for the CDR3: TGTGCCAGCACAGCGACGGGGGAGGTCGACACTGAAGCTTTCTTT. The V call is TRBV21-1, the J call TRBJ1-1. TRBV21-1 is a recognized pseudogene. The CDR3 has 15 residues.

This clonotype was counted many times. The chain has TRBV20-1 and TRBJ1-1; D is unresolved. The CDR3 length is 14 residues. V gave up 0 bases and J gave up 4 bases, with 12 bases separating them. Germline V CDR1 and CDR2: DFQATT, SNEGSKA (reference sequence). The CDR3 spells CSARDLRKGTEAFF. CDR3 coding DNA: TGCAGTGCTAGAGATCTCCGGAAGGGCACTGAAGCTTTCTTT.

There are many counts of this clonotype. The chain recombines TRBV6-6 with TRBJ2-6; D remains unclear. CDR1 and CDR2 from the germline V gene are MNHNY and SVGAGI (reference sequence). V lost 0 bases, J lost 4 bases, and 13 bases lay in between. The length of the CDR3 is 17 residues. The CDR3 reads CASSYSSASEGANVLTF. Written as DNA, the CDR3 is TGTGCCAGCAGTTACTCGTCGGCTTCCGAGGGGGCCAACGTCCTGACTTTC.

This clonotype was seen at least ten times. The chain links TRBV7-2 to TRBJ1-1; TRBD1 aligns across 8 bases. The J segment lost 1 base and the V segment lost 5 bases, leaving 6 bases of the junction unmatched. CDR3 length equals 15 residues. The germline CDR1 and CDR2 sequences are SGHTA and FQGNSA. The CDR3 coding sequence is TGTGCCAGCAGCCACGGGGACAGGAGGAACACTGAAGCTTTCTTT. It specifies CASSHGDRRNTEAFF. Looking up the rest from reference TRBV7-2 and TRBJ1-1 gives the full variable domain: GAGVSQSPSNKVTEKGKDVELRCDPISGHTALYWYRQSLGQGLEFLIYFQGNSAPDKSGLPSDRFSAERTGGSVSTLTIQRTQQEDSAVYLCASSHGDRRNTEAFFGQGTRLTVV.

The sample holds a few counts of this clonotype. The V call is TRBV5-1, the J call TRBJ2-3, with D possibly TRBD2 on 5 matching bases. With 3 bases removed from V and 3 bases from J, the gap between germline ends came to 11 bases. CDR3 length: 14 residues. The germline V gene encodes CDR1 SGHRS and CDR2 YFSETQ. Here the CDR3 DNA reads TGCGCCAGCAGCTCGCCGGGGAGAACAGATACGCAGTATTTT. Its protein is CASSSPGRTDTQYF.

This clonotype appeared many times. The V gene is TRBV20-1, the J gene TRBJ2-7; 9 positions match TRBD2. This CDR3 is built from 13 residues. Germline V gene data show CDR1 as DFQATT and CDR2 as SNEGSKA (reference sequence). The V and J ends lost 3 bases and 5 bases, in that order; junction bases with no gene match: 5. CDR3 residues: CSARYSGGNEQYF. The CDR3 DNA is TGCAGTGCTAGGTATAGCGGGGGCAACGAGCAGTACTTC.

This clonotype was observed many times. The chain couples TRBV20-1 to TRBJ1-4; the match to TRBD1 covers 8 bases. This CDR3 spans 12 amino acids. Germline CDR1 is DFQATT and CDR2 is SNEGSKA (reference sequence). V lost 5 bases to trimming and J lost 9 bases; unmatched junction nucleotides: 5. CDR3 sequence: CSAHGQGQKLFF. CDR3 nucleotide sequence: TGCAGTGCTCACGGACAGGGACAAAAACTGTTTTTT.

This clonotype showed up many times. The J gene is TRBJ2-5, the V gene TRBV18; D is ambiguous. V shed 0 bases and J shed 0 bases, with 8 bases lying between them. CDR3 length: 15 amino acids. Germline CDR1 reads KGHSH; CDR2 reads LQKENI. The CDR3 DNA reads as TGTGCCAGCTCACCACCGGGCGAGTACCAAGAGACCCAGTACTTC. Amino acids: CASSPPGEYQETQYF.